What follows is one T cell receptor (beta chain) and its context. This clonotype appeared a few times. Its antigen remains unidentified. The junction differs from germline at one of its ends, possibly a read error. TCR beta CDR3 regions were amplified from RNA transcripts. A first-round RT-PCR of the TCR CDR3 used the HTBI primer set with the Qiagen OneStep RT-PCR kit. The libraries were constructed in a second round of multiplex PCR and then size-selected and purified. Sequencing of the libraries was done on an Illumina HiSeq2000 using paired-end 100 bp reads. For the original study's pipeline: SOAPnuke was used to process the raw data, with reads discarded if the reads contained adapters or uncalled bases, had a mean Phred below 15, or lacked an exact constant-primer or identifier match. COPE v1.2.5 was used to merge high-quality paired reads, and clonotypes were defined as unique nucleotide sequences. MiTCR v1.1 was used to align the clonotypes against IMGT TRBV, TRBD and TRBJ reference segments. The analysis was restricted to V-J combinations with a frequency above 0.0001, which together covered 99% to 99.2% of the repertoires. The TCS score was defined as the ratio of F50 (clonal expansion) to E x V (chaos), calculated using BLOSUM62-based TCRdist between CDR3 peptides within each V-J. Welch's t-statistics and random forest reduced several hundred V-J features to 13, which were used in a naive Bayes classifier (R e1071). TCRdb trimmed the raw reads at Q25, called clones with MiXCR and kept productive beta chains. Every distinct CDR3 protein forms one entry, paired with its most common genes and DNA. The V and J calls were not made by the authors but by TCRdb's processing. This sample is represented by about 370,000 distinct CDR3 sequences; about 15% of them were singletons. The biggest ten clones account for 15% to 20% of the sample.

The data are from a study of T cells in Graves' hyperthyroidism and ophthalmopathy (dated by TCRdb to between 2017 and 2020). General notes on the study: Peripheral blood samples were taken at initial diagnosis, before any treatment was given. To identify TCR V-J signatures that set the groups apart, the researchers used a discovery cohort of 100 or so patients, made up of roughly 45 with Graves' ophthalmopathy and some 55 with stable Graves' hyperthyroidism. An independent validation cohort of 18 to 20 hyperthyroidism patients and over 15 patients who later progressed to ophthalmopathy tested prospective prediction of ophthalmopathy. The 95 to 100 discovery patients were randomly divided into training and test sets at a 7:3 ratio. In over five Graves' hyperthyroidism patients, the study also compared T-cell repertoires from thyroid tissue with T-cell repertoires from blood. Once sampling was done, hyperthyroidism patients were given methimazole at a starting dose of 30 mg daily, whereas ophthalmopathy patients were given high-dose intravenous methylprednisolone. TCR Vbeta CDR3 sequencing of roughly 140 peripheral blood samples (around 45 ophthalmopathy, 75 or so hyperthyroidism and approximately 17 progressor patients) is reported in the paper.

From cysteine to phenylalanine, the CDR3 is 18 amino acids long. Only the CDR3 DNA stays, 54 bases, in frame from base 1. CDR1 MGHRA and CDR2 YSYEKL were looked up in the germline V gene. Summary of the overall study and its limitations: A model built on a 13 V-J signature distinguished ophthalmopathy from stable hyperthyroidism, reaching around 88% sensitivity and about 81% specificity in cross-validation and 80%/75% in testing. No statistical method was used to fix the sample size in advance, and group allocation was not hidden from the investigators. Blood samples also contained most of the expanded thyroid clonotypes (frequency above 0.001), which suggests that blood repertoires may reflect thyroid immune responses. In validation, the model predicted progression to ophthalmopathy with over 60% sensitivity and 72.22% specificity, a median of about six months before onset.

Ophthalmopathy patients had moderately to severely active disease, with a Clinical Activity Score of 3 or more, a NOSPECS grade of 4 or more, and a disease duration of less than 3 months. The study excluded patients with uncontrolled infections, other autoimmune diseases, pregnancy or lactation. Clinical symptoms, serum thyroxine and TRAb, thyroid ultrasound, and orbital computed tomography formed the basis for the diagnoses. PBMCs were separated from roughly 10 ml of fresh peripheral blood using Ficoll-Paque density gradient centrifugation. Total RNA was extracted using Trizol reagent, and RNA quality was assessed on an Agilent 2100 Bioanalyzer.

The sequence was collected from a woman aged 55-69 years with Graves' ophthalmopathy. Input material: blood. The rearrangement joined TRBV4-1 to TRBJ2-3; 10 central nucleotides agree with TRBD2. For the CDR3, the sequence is CASSQEGSGRAGKDTQYF. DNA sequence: TGTGCCAGCAGCCAAGAAGGCAGCGGGAGGGCCGGGAAAGATACGCAGTATTTT.